This is a list of T cell receptor beta chains from one sample in a study of blood T cell repertoires in COVID-19. Using immunoSEQ multiplex PCR, the repertoire was profiled, and TCRdb retains in-frame clones only, with some absent. The top ten hold about 6% of the sample, which has roughly 300,000 clones, 70% to 90% seen once. Sequencing input: PBMCs or T cells enriched from blood (not recorded which). These receptors were obtained from a woman in her 30s who had recovered from COVID-19. Each CDR3 is given with its conserved first and last residue. Fields, in order: V gene, J gene, D gene, clone size, CDR3 protein, CDR3 DNA. D genes are given only for firm matches. Clone size is not always given. Where it is, it says once, few, many or a class for expanded clones.

TRBV29-1,TRBJ2-2,-,-,CSVAAGGTGELFF,TGCAGCGTTGCTGCAGGGGGGACCGGGGAGCTGTTTTTT
TRBV3-1/TRBV3-2,TRBJ1-1,-,-,CASSQVGVQGAEAFF,TGTGCCAGCAGCCAAGTGGGCGTTCAGGGCGCTGAAGCTTTCTTT
TRBV9,TRBJ1-2,-,-,CASSEQTGSWGNYGYTF,TGTGCCAGCAGCGAGCAAACCGGGAGCTGGGGTAACTATGGCTACACCTTC
TRBV27,TRBJ1-6,TRBD1,-,CASSGDRGESPLHF,TGTGCCAGCAGTGGGGACAGGGGTGAATCACCCCTCCACTTT
TRBV9,TRBJ1-2,-,once,CASSGPTGYTF,TGTGCCAGCAGCGGCCCCACAGGCTACACCTTC
TRBV25-1,TRBJ2-7,TRBD1,-,CASRGQESYEQYF,TGTGCCAGCAGGGGACAGGAGTCCTACGAGCAGTACTTC
TRBV30,TRBJ1-5,-,-,CAWRGAGDQPQHF,TGTGCCTGGAGGGGGGCGGGGGATCAGCCCCAGCATTTT
TRBV6-5,TRBJ2-2,-,-,CASSYSSANTGELFF,TGTGCCAGCAGTTACTCGTCTGCGAACACCGGGGAGCTGTTTTTT
TRBV6-5,TRBJ2-3,-,few,CASSWTTTDTQYF,TGTGCCAGCAGTTGGACTACTACAGATACGCAGTATTTT
TRBV7-2,TRBJ1-5,TRBD1,-,CASSLGSGGQPQHF,TGTGCCAGCAGCTTAGGTTCAGGGGGTCAGCCCCAGCATTTT
TRBV5-1,TRBJ2-2,TRBD2,-,CASSTTAGTSIGELFF,TGCGCCAGCAGCACAACGGCCGGGACTAGCATCGGGGAGCTGTTTTTT
TRBV6-4,TRBJ2-6,-,-,CASSPRGSNIPGANVLTF,TGTGCCAGCAGTCCCCGGGGTAGCAATATACCTGGGGCCAACGTCCTGACTTTC
TRBV6-5,TRBJ1-2,-,-,CASILTRENYGYTF,TGTGCCAGCATCCTAACACGGGAAAACTATGGCTACACCTTC
TRBV5-8,TRBJ1-2,-,-,CASSLVNRRYGYTF,TGTGCCAGCAGCTTGGTGAACAGGAGATATGGCTACACCTTC
TRBV2,TRBJ1-4,TRBD1,-,CASSAGQGASNEKLFF,TGTGCCAGCAGTGCGGGACAGGGGGCCTCTAATGAAAAACTGTTTTTT
TRBV6-6,TRBJ1-3,-,-,CATLFYSGNTIYF,TGTGCCACCCTCTTTTACTCTGGAAACACCATATATTTT
TRBV4-3,TRBJ1-1,TRBD1,-,CASSQDGKGASPYEAFF,TGCGCCAGCAGCCAAGATGGAAAGGGGGCTTCCCCGTATGAAGCTTTCTTT
TRBV6-1,TRBJ1-3,-,-,CASSEVVRSGNTIYF,TGTGCCAGCAGTGAAGTGGTCAGGTCTGGAAACACCATATATTTT
TRBV7-3,TRBJ2-4,-,-,CASSPGFGNIQYF,TGTGCCAGCTCCCCGGGTTTCGGGAACATTCAGTACTTC
TRBV5-6,TRBJ1-5,-,-,CASSEGFGGVDQPQHF,TGTGCCAGCAGCGAGGGTTTCGGGGGGGTGGATCAGCCCCAGCATTTT
TRBV19,TRBJ1-4,TRBD1,once,CASRKQGAGEKLFF,TGTGCCAGTAGAAAACAGGGGGCGGGTGAAAAACTGTTTTTT
TRBV4-2,TRBJ2-2,TRBD1,-,CASSQEVDRAGGELFF,TGTGCCAGCAGCCAAGAAGTGGACAGGGCAGGCGGGGAGCTGTTTTTT
TRBV10-2,TRBJ2-5,-,few,CASTTKETQYF,TGCGCCAGCACTACCAAAGAGACCCAGTACTTC
TRBV9,TRBJ1-1,TRBD1,-,CASSDPPKKTGANTEAFF,TGTGCCAGCAGCGACCCACCGAAAAAGACAGGGGCGAACACTGAAGCTTTCTTT
TRBV30,TRBJ1-2,TRBD1,-,CAWSVHGTGGGYTF,TGTGCCTGGAGTGTACATGGGACAGGGGGCGGCTACACCTTC
TRBV2,TRBJ1-2,-,-,CASRFTGDYGYTF,TGTGCCAGCAGGTTCACAGGCGACTATGGCTACACCTTC
TRBV29-1,TRBJ1-3,-,-,CSVGPISGNTIYF,TGCAGCGTTGGGCCGATCTCTGGAAACACCATATATTTT
TRBV12-3/TRBV12-4,TRBJ2-7,-,-,CASSLGAYEQYF,TGTGCCAGCAGTTTAGGAGCTTACGAGCAGTACTTC
TRBV9,TRBJ2-3,TRBD2,-,CASSVGSGGTDTQYF,TGTGCCAGCAGCGTAGGTAGCGGGGGCACAGATACGCAGTATTTT
TRBV4-3,TRBJ2-7,-,-,CASSQGYAGSYEQYF,TGCGCCAGCAGCCAAGGATATGCGGGCTCCTACGAGCAGTACTTC
TRBV9,TRBJ1-3,-,few,CASSVEPGNTIYF,TGTGCCAGCAGCGTAGAGCCTGGAAACACCATATATTTT
TRBV19,TRBJ1-4,-,-,CASSVPRERVEKLFF,TGTGCCAGTAGTGTCCCAAGGGAGCGGGTTGAAAAACTGTTTTTT
TRBV10-3,TRBJ1-6,TRBD1,-,CAIRGQGSAYNSPLHF,TGTGCCATCCGGGGACAGGGTTCCGCCTATAATTCACCCCTCCACTTT
TRBV27,TRBJ1-6,TRBD1,-,CASSLGTGRNSPLHF,TGTGCCAGCAGTTTAGGGACAGGTCGAAATTCACCCCTCCACTTT
TRBV2,TRBJ1-2,-,-,CASSDPTGQYYGYTF,TGTGCCAGCAGTGACCCGACAGGCCAATACTATGGCTACACCTTC
TRBV6-2/TRBV6-3,TRBJ1-5,-,-,CASSYPGIGGDQPQHF,TGTGCCAGCAGTTACCCCGGAATAGGGGGAGATCAGCCCCAGCATTTT
TRBV7-2,TRBJ1-3,TRBD1,-,CASSLGQGNTIYF,TGTGCCAGCAGCCTGGGACAGGGAAACACCATATATTTT
TRBV4-1,TRBJ2-3,TRBD1,-,CASSQDRTGKITDTQYF,TGCGCCAGCAGCCAAGATCGGACAGGGAAAATAACAGATACGCAGTATTTT
TRBV11-2,TRBJ2-1,-,-,CASTPTGSYNEQFF,TGTGCCAGCACCCCGACGGGCTCCTACAATGAGCAGTTCTTC
TRBV5-1,TRBJ1-1,-,-,CASSWAGRENTEAFF,TGCGCCAGCAGCTGGGCGGGACGGGAGAACACTGAAGCTTTCTTT
TRBV7-9,TRBJ1-1,-,-,CASSSRATEAFF,TGTGCCAGCAGCTCCAGGGCCACTGAAGCTTTCTTT
TRBV30,TRBJ1-1,-,-,CAWKGENTEAFF,TGTGCCTGGAAGGGAGAGAACACTGAAGCTTTCTTT
TRBV9,TRBJ2-6,TRBD2,-,CASSERTSAPLSGANVLTF,TGTGCCAGCAGCGAGAGGACTAGCGCCCCCCTCTCTGGGGCCAACGTCCTGACTTTC
TRBV11-3,TRBJ1-1,-,-,CASSLSGDTEAFF,TGTGCCAGCAGCTTATCGGGGGACACTGAAGCTTTCTTT
TRBV30,TRBJ2-5,TRBD2,few,CAWKVGLAGARETQYF,TGTGCCTGGAAAGTAGGCCTAGCGGGGGCCAGGGAGACCCAGTACTTC
TRBV2,TRBJ1-5,-,-,CASSGRTDSNQPQHF,TGTGCCAGCAGCGGGAGGACAGATAGCAATCAGCCCCAGCATTTT
TRBV6-1,TRBJ2-3,TRBD2,-,CASSEGKRGLRNTQYF,TGTGCCAGCAGTGAAGGCAAGCGGGGGCTCAGGAATACGCAGTATTTT
TRBV19,TRBJ2-2,TRBD1,-,CASSTPTGGYAGELFF,TGTGCCAGCAGTACCCCGACAGGGGGTTACGCCGGGGAGCTGTTTTTT
TRBV3-1/TRBV3-2,TRBJ1-4,-,-,CASSHGQLGEKLFF,TGTGCCAGCAGCCACGGACAGCTGGGGGAAAAACTGTTTTTT
TRBV30,TRBJ1-5,TRBD1,-,CAWRGGTGIVGSNQPQHF,TGTGCCTGGAGGGGCGGGACAGGAATAGTAGGTAGCAATCAGCCCCAGCATTTT
TRBV12-3/TRBV12-4,TRBJ1-2,-,-,CASSLVQQGGYTF,TGTGCCAGCAGTTTAGTACAGCAAGGTGGCTACACCTTC
TRBV4-2,TRBJ2-5,TRBD2,once,CASSSQRGGQETQYF,TGTGCCAGCAGCTCCCAACGGGGGGGGCAAGAGACCCAGTACTTC
TRBV28,TRBJ2-5,TRBD1,-,CASGHRGTLETQYF,TGTGCCAGCGGGCACAGGGGGACTTTAGAGACCCAGTACTTC
TRBV3-1/TRBV3-2,TRBJ2-3,-,-,CASSQGPGHATQYF,TGTGCCAGCAGCCAAGGTCCGGGACACGCTACGCAGTATTTT
TRBV4-2,TRBJ2-3,-,-,CASSQGGRSTDTQYF,TGTGCCAGCAGCCAAGGTGGGAGGAGCACAGATACGCAGTATTTT
TRBV6-2/TRBV6-3,TRBJ1-6,-,-,CASSYSPGFGGSPLHF,TGTGCCAGCAGTTACTCACCGGGATTCGGAGGATCACCCCTCCACTTT
TRBV7-9,TRBJ1-2,-,-,CASSPRDWYGYTF,TGTGCCAGCAGTCCCAGGGATTGGTATGGCTACACCTTC
TRBV12-5,TRBJ1-5,-,-,CASGYREGVNQPQHF,TGTGCTAGTGGTTACAGGGAAGGGGTCAATCAGCCCCAGCATTTT
TRBV6-5,TRBJ1-1,-,-,CASSQRQENTEAFF,TGTGCCAGCAGTCAAAGACAGGAGAACACTGAAGCTTTCTTT